A single T cell receptor beta chain is shown here with its context. As yet, its antigen is unknown. These data are taken from a study of cytomegalovirus exposure and HLA in healthy donors. Both 60 Vbeta primers and 13 Jbeta primers went into the PCR. Clones were sequenced by immunoSEQ multiplex PCR, and TCRdb holds only the in-frame ones, with some missing. The sample includes about 210,000 clones, almost 80% of them seen just once. The CDR3 is 13 residues long. The germline V and J ends were trimmed by 5 bases and 8 bases, with 15 bases remaining between them. Germline CDR1 is SGHTA and CDR2 is FQGNSA. Whole-study findings and limits: TCR beta V- and J-gene trimming, according to a later analysis, was linked to a missense DCLRE1C variant.

The receptor's source is a male donor in good health and CMV-seronegative. V is TRBV7-2 and J is TRBJ1-2; tentatively, D is TRBD1 (6 bases). Source material: PBMCs. The CDR3: CASSPGTGTGYTF. CDR3 DNA sequence: TGTGCCAGCAGCCCAGGGACCGGGACAGGCTACACCTTC.